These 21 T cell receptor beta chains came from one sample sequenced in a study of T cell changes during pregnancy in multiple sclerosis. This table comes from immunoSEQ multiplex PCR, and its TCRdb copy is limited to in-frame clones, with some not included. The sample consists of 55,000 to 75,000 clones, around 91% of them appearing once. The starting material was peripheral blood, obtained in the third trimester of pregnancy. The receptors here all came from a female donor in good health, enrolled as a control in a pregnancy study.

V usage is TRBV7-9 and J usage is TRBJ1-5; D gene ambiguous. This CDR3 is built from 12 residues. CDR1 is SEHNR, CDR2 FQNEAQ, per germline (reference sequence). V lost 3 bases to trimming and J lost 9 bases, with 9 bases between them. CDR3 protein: CASSFGEPPQHF. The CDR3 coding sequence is TGTGCCAGCAGCTTCGGGGAACCGCCCCAGCATTTT.

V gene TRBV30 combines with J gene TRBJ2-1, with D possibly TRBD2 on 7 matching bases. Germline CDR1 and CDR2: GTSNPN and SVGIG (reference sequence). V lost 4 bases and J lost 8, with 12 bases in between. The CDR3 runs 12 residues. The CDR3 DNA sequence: TGTGCCTGGATGGGGGGGCCTCATGAGCAGTTCTTC. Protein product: CAWMGGPHEQFF. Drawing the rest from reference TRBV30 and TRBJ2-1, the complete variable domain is SQTIHQWPATLVQPVGSPLSLECTVEGTSNPNLYWYRQAAGRGLQLLFYSVGIGQISSEVPQNLSASRPQDRQFILSSKKLLLSDSGFYLCAWMGGPHEQFFGPGTRLTVL.

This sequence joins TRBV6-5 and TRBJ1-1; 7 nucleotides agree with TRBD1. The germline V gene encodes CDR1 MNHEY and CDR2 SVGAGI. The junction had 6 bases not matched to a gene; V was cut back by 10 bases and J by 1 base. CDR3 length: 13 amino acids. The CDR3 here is CATRTGSNTEAFF. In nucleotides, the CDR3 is TGTGCCACCCGGACAGGATCGAACACTGAAGCTTTCTTT.

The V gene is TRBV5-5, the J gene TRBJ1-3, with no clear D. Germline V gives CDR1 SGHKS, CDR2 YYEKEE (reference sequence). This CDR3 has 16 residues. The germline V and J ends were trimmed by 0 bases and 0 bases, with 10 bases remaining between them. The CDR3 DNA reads TGTGCCAGCAGCTTGGTGGAGGATTACTCTGGAAACACCATATATTTT. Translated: CASSLVEDYSGNTIYF.

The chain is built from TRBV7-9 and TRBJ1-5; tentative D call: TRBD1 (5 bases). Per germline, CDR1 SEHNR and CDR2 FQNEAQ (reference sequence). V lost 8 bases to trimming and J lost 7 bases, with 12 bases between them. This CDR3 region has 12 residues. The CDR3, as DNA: TGTGCCAGCTCCAGGGAGGGCCAGCCCCAGCATTTT. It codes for CASSREGQPQHF.

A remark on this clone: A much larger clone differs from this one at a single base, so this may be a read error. The CDR3 region is CAGSGDREGYEQYF. The DNA of the CDR3 is TGTGCCGGCAGCGGGGACAGGGAAGGCTACGAGCAGTACTTC. The chain uses TRBV9 and TRBJ2-7; 9 positions agree with TRBD1. There are 14 residues in the CDR3. Germline values: CDR1 SGDLS, CDR2 YYNGEE. The full variable domain, in which reference TRBV9 and TRBJ2-7 provide the parts outside the CDR3, is DSGVTQTPKHLITATGQRVTLRCSPRSGDLSVYWYQQSLDQGLQFLIQYYNGEERAKGNILERFSAQQFPDLHSELNLSSLELGDSALYFCAGSGDREGYEQYFGPGTRLTVT.

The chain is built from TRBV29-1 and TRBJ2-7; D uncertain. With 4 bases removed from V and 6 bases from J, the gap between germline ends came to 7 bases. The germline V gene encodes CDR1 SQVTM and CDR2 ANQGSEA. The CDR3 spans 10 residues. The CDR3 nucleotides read TGCAGCGTTGGAGTAAGCGAGCAGTACTTC. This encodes CSVGVSEQYF.

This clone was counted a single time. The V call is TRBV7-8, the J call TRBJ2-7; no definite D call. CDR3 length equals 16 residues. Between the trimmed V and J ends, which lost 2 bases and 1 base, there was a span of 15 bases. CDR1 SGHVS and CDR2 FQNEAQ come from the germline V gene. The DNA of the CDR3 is TGTGCCAGCAGCTTACTCTTTGCGTGGTCTTCCTACGAGCAGTACTTC. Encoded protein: CASSLLFAWSSYEQYF.

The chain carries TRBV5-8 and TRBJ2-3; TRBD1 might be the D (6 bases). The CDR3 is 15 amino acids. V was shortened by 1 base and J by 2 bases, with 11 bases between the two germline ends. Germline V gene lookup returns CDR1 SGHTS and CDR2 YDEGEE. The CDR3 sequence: CASSLKGGFTDTQYF. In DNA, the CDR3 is TGTGCCAGCAGCTTGAAAGGGGGTTTCACAGATACGCAGTATTTT.

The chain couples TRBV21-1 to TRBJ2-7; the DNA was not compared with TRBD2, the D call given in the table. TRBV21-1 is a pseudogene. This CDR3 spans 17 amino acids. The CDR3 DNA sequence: TGTGCCAGCAGGCGAGGGATAGCGGGATTTCGGTCCTACGAGCAGTACTTC. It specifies CASRRGIAGFRSYEQYF.

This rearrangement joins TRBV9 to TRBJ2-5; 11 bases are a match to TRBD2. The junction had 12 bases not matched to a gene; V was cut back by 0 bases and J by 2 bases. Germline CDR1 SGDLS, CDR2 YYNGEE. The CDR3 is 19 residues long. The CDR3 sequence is CASSVGGGITSGSQETQYF. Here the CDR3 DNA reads TGTGCCAGCAGCGTAGGGGGCGGGATTACTAGCGGGAGTCAAGAGACCCAGTACTTC.

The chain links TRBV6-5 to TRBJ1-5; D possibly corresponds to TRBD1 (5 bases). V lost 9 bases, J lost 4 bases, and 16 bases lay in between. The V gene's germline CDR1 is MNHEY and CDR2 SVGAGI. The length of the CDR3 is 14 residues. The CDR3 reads CASSGQGVNQPQHF. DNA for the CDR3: TGTGCCAGTAGCGGGCAGGGTGTGAATCAGCCCCAGCATTTT.

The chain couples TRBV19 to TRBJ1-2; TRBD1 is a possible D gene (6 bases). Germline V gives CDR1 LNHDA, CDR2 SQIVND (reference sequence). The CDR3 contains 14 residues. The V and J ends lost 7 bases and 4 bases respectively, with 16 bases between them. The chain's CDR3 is CASKSQGSFYGYTF. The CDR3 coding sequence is TGTGCCAGTAAGTCGCAGGGGTCGTTCTATGGCTACACCTTC.

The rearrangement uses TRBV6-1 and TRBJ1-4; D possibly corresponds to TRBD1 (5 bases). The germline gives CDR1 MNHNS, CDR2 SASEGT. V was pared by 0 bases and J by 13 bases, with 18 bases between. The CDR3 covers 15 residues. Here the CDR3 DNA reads TGTGCCAGCAGTGAAGCGCTTCGGGCGGCGCAGGGACTGTTTTTT. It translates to CASSEALRAAQGLFF.

The CDR3 DNA sequence: TGTGCCAGCAGCTCTTATTCCGGGACTGCCTACAATGAGCAGTTCTTC. Protein product: CASSSYSGTAYNEQFF. The chain recombines TRBV7-9 with TRBJ2-1, with D perhaps TRBD2 (6 bases). Germline V gives CDR1 SEHNR, CDR2 FQNEAQ (reference sequence). Deletions cut 4 bases from V and 2 bases from J, with 15 bases between. This CDR3 is 16 amino acids long.

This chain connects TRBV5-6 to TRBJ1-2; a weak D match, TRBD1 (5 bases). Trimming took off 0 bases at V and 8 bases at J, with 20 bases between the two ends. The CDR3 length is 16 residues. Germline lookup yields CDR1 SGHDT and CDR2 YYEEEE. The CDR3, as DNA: TGTGCCAGCAGCTTGGAGTCGGCAGGGAAGGTTATAGGCTACACCTTC. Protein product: CASSLESAGKVIGYTF.

CDR3 sequence: CASSRQGGGANPSEAFF. The CDR3 DNA is TGTGCCAGCAGCCGTCAGGGTGGAGGGGCTAATCCCTCTGAAGCTTTCTTT. This chain joins TRBV7-3 and TRBJ1-1; tentatively, D is TRBD1 (5 bases). The ends were cut back, 5 bases at V and 6 bases at J, with 25 bases in the middle. The CDR3 extends over 17 amino acids. Germline CDR1 and CDR2: SGHTA and FQGTGA.

The CDR3 reads CASSLGPSGGAQTQYF. For the CDR3, the DNA is TGCGCCAGCAGCTTGGGACCTAGCGGGGGGGCCCAGACCCAGTACTTC. The gene calls are TRBV5-1 and TRBJ2-5; 12 bases fit TRBD2. The germline V gene has CDR1 SGHRS and CDR2 YFSETQ. The CDR3 runs to 16 residues. V shed 0 bases, J shed 6 bases, and the junction held 6 bases outside the gene matches.

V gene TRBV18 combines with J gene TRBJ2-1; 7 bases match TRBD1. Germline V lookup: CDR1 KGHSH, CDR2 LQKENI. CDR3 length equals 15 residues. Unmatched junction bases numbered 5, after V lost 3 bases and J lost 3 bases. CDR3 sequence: CASSPRGQNYNEQFF. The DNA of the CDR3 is TGTGCCAGCTCACCGAGGGGACAGAACTACAATGAGCAGTTCTTC.

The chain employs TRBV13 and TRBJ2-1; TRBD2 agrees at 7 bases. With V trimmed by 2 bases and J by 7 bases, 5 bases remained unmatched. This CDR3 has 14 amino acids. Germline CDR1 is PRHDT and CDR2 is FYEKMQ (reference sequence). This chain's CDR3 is CASSLPGGGNEQFF. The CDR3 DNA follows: TGTGCCAGCAGCTTACCGGGAGGAGGGAATGAGCAGTTCTTC.

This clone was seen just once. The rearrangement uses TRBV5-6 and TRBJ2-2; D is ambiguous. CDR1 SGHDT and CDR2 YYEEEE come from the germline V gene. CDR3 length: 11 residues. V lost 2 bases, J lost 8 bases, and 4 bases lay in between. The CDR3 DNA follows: TGTGCCAGCAGCTTTTCTGGGGAGCTGTTTTTT. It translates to CASSFSGELFF. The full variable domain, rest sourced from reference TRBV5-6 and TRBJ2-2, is DAGVTQSPTHLIKTRGQQVTLRCSPKSGHDTVSWYQQALGQGPQFIFQYYEEEERQRGNFPDRFSGHQFPNYSSELNVNALLLGDSALYLCASSFSGELFFGEGSRLTVL.